These 29 T cell receptor beta chains share one sample of origin, sequenced in a study of post-analysis software for immune sequencing data. Study-level results: Roughly 5 TRBV segments occurring more often in patients than controls included TRBV5-6, TRBV5-1 and TRBV20-1.

Their antigen targets remain unknown. The TCR beta cDNA libraries contained unique molecular identifiers. TCRdb fed the PCR reads into MiXCR, producing one record per CDR3 protein. The data show around 440,000 distinct CDR3 sequences, with around 40% seen just once and 12% held by the top ten. The specimen sequenced was blood. Receptor source: a girl aged 10 to 17 with multiple sclerosis.

The rearrangement links TRBV19 to TRBJ2-7; 7 bases agree with TRBD2. This CDR3 is 15 amino acids long. The trim removed 3 bases at V and 4 bases at J, leaving 9 bases unmatched. Germline-derived CDR1 and CDR2 are LNHDA and SQIVND (reference sequence). CDR3 nucleotide sequence: TGTGCCAGTAGTATTGACCGGGGAGGGCCGTACGAGCAGTACTTC. Amino acid sequence: CASSIDRGGPYEQYF.

This rearrangement joins TRBV9 to TRBJ2-6; D assignment may be TRBD1 or TRBD2 (5 bases each). Germline assignment: CDR1 SGDLS and CDR2 YYNGEE. CDR3 length: 14 residues. Trimming took 9 bases from V and 2 from J, leaving 12 bases between them. CDR3 nucleotide sequence: TGTGCCACCGAACGGGGCACTGGGGCCAACGTCCTGACTTTC. Protein product: CATERGTGANVLTF.

The chain combines TRBV11-2 with TRBJ1-4; 7 nucleotides align to TRBD1. Trimming at V came to 5 bases and at J to 7 bases, leaving 10 bases not matched to a gene. The CDR3 contains 15 residues. CDR1 is SGHAT, CDR2 FQNNGV, per germline. The CDR3 coding sequence is TGTGCCAGCAGCACCCACCCAGGGGGGGCTGAAAAACTGTTTTTT. Residues: CASSTHPGGAEKLFF.

The chain couples TRBV4-1 to TRBJ2-1; TRBD2 agrees at 12 bases. From germline, CDR1 is MGHRA and CDR2 YSYEKL. The CDR3 has 20 residues. V lost 4 bases, J lost 4 bases, and 17 bases stayed unmatched. Written as DNA, the CDR3 is TGCGCCAGCAGCCCGAAAATCCCGGACGTCACTAGCGGGAGGTACAATGAGCAGTTCTTC. This sequence encodes CASSPKIPDVTSGRYNEQFF.

This CDR3 reads CASRRGGAKNIQYF. The CDR3 nucleotides read TGTGCCAGCAGAAGGGGAGGAGCCAAAAACATTCAGTACTTC. The V gene is TRBV12-3 or TRBV12-4, the J gene TRBJ2-4, with a possible D match to TRBD2 (6 bases). The CDR3 extends over 14 amino acids. With 6 bases removed from V and 0 bases from J, the gap between germline ends came to 9 bases.

This clonotype was seen a handful of times. The chain joins TRBV7-9 to TRBJ2-6, with 8 positions matching TRBD1. V shed 2 bases, J shed 2 bases, and the junction held 2 bases outside the gene matches. Germline CDR1 is SEHNR and CDR2 is FQNEAQ (reference sequence). This CDR3 has 16 amino acids. The CDR3 reads CASSLWTGTGANVLTF. CDR3 coding DNA: TGTGCCAGCAGCTTATGGACAGGGACTGGGGCCAACGTCCTGACTTTC. The whole variable domain, remainder taken from reference TRBV7-9 and TRBJ2-6, is DTGVSQNPRHKITKRGQNVTFRCDPISEHNRLYWYRQTLGQGPEFLTYFQNEAQLEKSRLLSDRFSAERPKGSFSTLEIQRTEQGDSAMYLCASSLWTGTGANVLTFGAGSRLTVL.

The chain carries TRBV6-1 and TRBJ2-7; TRBD1 or TRBD2 may be the D gene (5 bases each). This CDR3 has 13 amino acids. Trimming left V 5 bases short and J 0 bases short, with 8 bases between. Per the germline V gene, CDR1 is MNHNS and CDR2 is SASEGT. CDR3 sequence (DNA): TGTGCCAGCAGTAGGGACCACTCCTACGAGCAGTACTTC. This codes for CASSRDHSYEQYF.

The table lists this clonotype with a few counts. The chain employs TRBV7-9 and TRBJ1-2; 7 bases line up with TRBD1. The J segment lost 1 base and the V segment lost 5 bases, leaving 7 bases of the junction unmatched. The CDR3 totals 15 residues. Germline V gene lookup returns CDR1 SEHNR and CDR2 FQNEAQ (reference sequence). For the CDR3, the DNA is TGTGCCAGCAGCCCTAGGGACAGTCTTAACTATGGCTACACCTTC. Translated: CASSPRDSLNYGYTF. Based on the CDR3 plus reference TRBV7-9 and TRBJ1-2, the full variable domain is DTGVSQNPRHKITKRGQNVTFRCDPISEHNRLYWYRQTLGQGPEFLTYFQNEAQLEKSRLLSDRFSAERPKGSFSTLEIQRTEQGDSAMYLCASSPRDSLNYGYTFGSGTRLTVV.

The V and J genes are TRBV3-1 and TRBJ2-5, with TRBD2 as a possible D gene (5 bases). Germline V CDR1 and CDR2: LGHDT, YNNKEL (reference sequence). The ends were cut back, 1 base at V and 4 bases at J, with 16 bases in the middle. The CDR3 has 16 residues. CDR3 loop: CASSQVYEGAAETQYF. The CDR3 DNA is TGTGCCAGCAGCCAAGTCTACGAGGGAGCGGCAGAGACCCAGTACTTC.

The chain combines TRBV4-1 with TRBJ2-1; D gene uncertain. CDR1 and CDR2 from the germline V gene are MGHRA and YSYEKL. Trimming took 0 bases from V and 0 from J, leaving 6 bases between them. The CDR3 is 15 residues long. The CDR3 region has the DNA TGCGCCAGCAGCCAAGAATTCGGCTCCTACAATGAGCAGTTCTTC. Residues: CASSQEFGSYNEQFF.

This clonotype was recorded once. An end of the junction differs from the germline gene, which may be a read error. The genes are TRBV15 and TRBJ2-1; 8 nucleotides line up with TRBD2. Per germline, CDR1 LNHNV and CDR2 YYDKDF (reference sequence). This CDR3 region has 16 residues. In nucleotides, the CDR3 is TGTGCCACCAGCAGGGGTACTAGCGGTACCTACGATGAGCAGTTCTTC. Translation: CATSRGTSGTYDEQFF.

The CDR3 DNA reads as TGTGCCAGCAGTGACCTCGGAAGCGGACAGGGGGTTTACTACGAGCAGTACTTC. Protein: CASSDLGSGQGVYYEQYF. The rearrangement links TRBV27 to TRBJ2-7, with 10 positions matching TRBD1. The CDR3 is 18 amino acids. The trim removed 5 bases at V and 3 bases at J, leaving 16 bases unmatched. Germline V gene data show CDR1 as MNHEY and CDR2 as SMNVEV (reference sequence).

This sequence joins TRBV2 and TRBJ1-5; D may be TRBD1 (6 bases). Germline assignment: CDR1 SNHLY and CDR2 FYNNEI. The V end lost 2 bases, the J end lost 3 bases, and 11 bases lay between the germline ends. This CDR3 is 15 amino acids long. CDR3 protein: CASSELQGNNQPQHF. CDR3 DNA sequence: TGTGCCAGCAGTGAACTTCAGGGGAACAATCAGCCCCAGCATTTT.

This clonotype was found a few times. The gene calls are TRBV10-1 and TRBJ2-5, with 8 bases that match TRBD2. The CDR3 spans 16 residues. Germline lookup yields CDR1 WNHNN and CDR2 SYGVQD (reference sequence). The ends lost 2 bases at V and 4 bases at J; junction bases unmatched: 9. CDR3 nucleotide sequence: TGCGCCAGCAGTGAGGGATATAGCGGGGTTGGAGAGACCCAGTACTTC. Amino acid sequence: CASSEGYSGVGETQYF.

The chain employs TRBV20-1 and TRBJ2-1; D unresolved. The CDR3 has 15 residues. Germline CDR1 and CDR2: DFQATT and SNEGSKA (reference sequence). V dropped 2 bases and J dropped 4 bases, with 15 bases sitting between them. CDR3 in amino acids: CSARTPVHSYNEQFF. CDR3 coding DNA: TGCAGTGCTAGAACGCCGGTACACTCTTACAATGAGCAGTTCTTC.

The V gene is TRBV6-2 or TRBV6-3, the J gene TRBJ1-5, with D maybe TRBD1 (6 bases). V lost 6 bases to trimming and J lost 6 bases, with 12 bases between them. This CDR3 has 13 amino acids. Germline V gene sequence: CDR1 MNHEY, CDR2 SVGEGT. CDR3 DNA sequence: TGTGCCAGCAGCCGACAGGCAGGTCAGCCCCAGCATTTT. This encodes CASSRQAGQPQHF.

This clonotype was counted between two and nine times. The chain joins TRBV12-3 or TRBV12-4 to TRBJ2-1; weak D call: TRBD2 (6 bases). The CDR3 spans 15 residues. With 5 bases removed from V and 4 bases from J, the gap between germline ends came to 15 bases. For the CDR3, the DNA is TGTGCCAGCAGTCTCCTCCGGGACTCGTACAATGAGCAGTTCTTC. It encodes CASSLLRDSYNEQFF.

Ten or more counts support this clonotype. This chain uses TRBV7-9 with TRBJ2-5; D remains unclear. This CDR3 is 12 amino acids long. Trimming pared 0 bases from V and 4 bases from J, leaving 3 bases between. Germline assignment: CDR1 SEHNR and CDR2 FQNEAQ (reference sequence). The CDR3 DNA reads as TGTGCCAGCAGCTTAGCGGGAGAGACCCAGTACTTC. Amino acid sequence: CASSLAGETQYF.

The chain uses TRBV5-6 and TRBJ2-1, with D possibly being TRBD1 or TRBD2 (5 bases each). Trimming cost V 2 bases and J 6 bases, with 21 bases left between them. The germline V gene has CDR1 SGHDT and CDR2 YYEEEE. CDR3 length: 17 residues. The CDR3 DNA is TGTGCCAGCAGCTTCAACCCCGGGACCCTTAGGGGCAATGAGCAGTTCTTC. The encoded protein is CASSFNPGTLRGNEQFF. The variable domain in full, with the rest retrieved from reference TRBV5-6 and TRBJ2-1, is DAGVTQSPTHLIKTRGQQVTLRCSPKSGHDTVSWYQQALGQGPQFIFQYYEEEERQRGNFPDRFSGHQFPNYSSELNVNALLLGDSALYLCASSFNPGTLRGNEQFFGPGTRLTVL.

The chain is built from TRBV7-9 and TRBJ2-7; tentatively, D is TRBD1 or TRBD2 (5 bases each). V lost 0 bases and J lost 12, with 15 bases in between. Per germline, CDR1 SEHNR and CDR2 FQNEAQ (reference sequence). The CDR3 consists of 13 residues. The CDR3 nucleotides are TGTGCCAGCAGCTTAGCCCCGGGACCCCCCGGGTACTTC. Translated: CASSLAPGPPGYF.

The chain has TRBV4-2 and TRBJ2-2; 8 nucleotides line up with TRBD2. The CDR3 is 16 amino acids. CDR1 is LGHNA and CDR2 is YNFKEQ in the germline V gene. The V segment lost 4 bases and the J segment 0 bases; nucleotides outside the gene matches: 4. The CDR3 spells CASSLAGQTNTGELFF. The CDR3 DNA is TGTGCCAGCAGCCTAGCGGGACAAACGAACACCGGGGAGCTGTTTTTT.

In this sample, this clonotype turned up a few times. The CDR3 bases are TGTGCCAGCAGCGTATCAGGGGACAGGGTCACTGAAGCTTTCTTT. Amino acid sequence: CASSVSGDRVTEAFF. The chain has TRBV9 and TRBJ1-1, with 9 bases identical to TRBD1. From germline, CDR1 is SGDLS and CDR2 YYNGEE. V was pared by 1 base and J by 4 bases, with 5 bases of the junction left unmatched. The CDR3 runs 15 residues.

In this sample, this clonotype turned up a few times. The CDR3 nucleotides are TGTGCCAGCAGCTTACGCCGACGTTACTACGAGCAGTACTTC. As protein: CASSLRRRYYEQYF. The rearrangement links TRBV11-1 to TRBJ2-7; D is ambiguous. V was shortened by 2 bases and J by 3 bases, with 11 bases between the two germline ends. The CDR3 runs 14 residues. Germline V gives CDR1 SGHAT, CDR2 FQDESV (reference sequence).

This clonotype appeared a few times. The chain links TRBV6-2 or TRBV6-3 to TRBJ2-1; 7 positions agree with TRBD1. Per the germline V gene, CDR1 is MNHEY and CDR2 is SVGEGT. V dropped 4 bases and J dropped 3; count of bases not matched to a gene: 9. The CDR3 length is 16 residues. The CDR3 DNA reads TGTGCCAGCAGTTCCGCTGACAGGGTGGACTACAATGAGCAGTTCTTC. Translated, it gives CASSSADRVDYNEQFF.

This clonotype was observed a handful of times. V and J are TRBV7-2 and TRBJ2-3, with D unclear. The CDR3 extends over 14 amino acids. V lost 3 bases, J lost 6 bases, and 13 bases lay in between. The germline CDR1 and CDR2 sequences are SGHTA and FQGNSA. The CDR3: CASSLSRAADTQYF. The CDR3 DNA is TGTGCCAGCAGCTTGTCAAGGGCCGCGGATACGCAGTATTTT. The variable domain in full, with the rest retrieved from reference TRBV7-2 and TRBJ2-3, is GAGVSQSPSNKVTEKGKDVELRCDPISGHTALYWYRQSLGQGLEFLIYFQGNSAPDKSGLPSDRFSAERTGGSVSTLTIQRTQQEDSAVYLCASSLSRAADTQYFGPGTRLTVL.

This clonotype was detected a few times. V is TRBV5-4 and J is TRBJ2-7; D not resolved. CDR1 is SGHNT and CDR2 is YYREEE in the germline V gene (reference sequence). V was clipped by 5 bases and J by 2 bases, with 11 bases between them. There are 13 residues in the CDR3. In nucleotides, the CDR3 is TGTGCCAGCAGTTGGGCAGGAACCTACGAGCAGTACTTC. Translated, it gives CASSWAGTYEQYF. The complete variable domain, with remaining parts taken from reference TRBV5-4 and TRBJ2-7, reads ETGVTQSPTHLIKTRGQQVTLRCSSQSGHNTVSWYQQALGQGPQFIFQYYREEENGRGNFPPRFSGLQFPNYSSELNVNALELDDSALYLCASSWAGTYEQYFGPGTRLTVT.

V gene TRBV12-3 or TRBV12-4 combines with J gene TRBJ2-1, with D possibly called TRBD1 or TRBD2 (7 bases each). The germline V and J ends were trimmed by 11 bases and 7 bases, with 18 bases remaining between them. The length of the CDR3 is 13 residues. For the CDR3, the DNA is TGTGCCTGGGGCAGGGGGGGAGTGAATGAGCAGTTCTTC. This gives the protein CAWGRGGVNEQFF.

V and J are TRBV10-3 and TRBJ2-1; D is possibly TRBD2 (5 bases). Germline V CDR1 and CDR2: ENHRY, SYGVKD. V lost 4 bases to trimming and J lost 5 bases, with 21 bases between them. This CDR3 contains 17 residues. CDR3 region: CAISAVPTPLGNNEQFF. As DNA, the CDR3 is TGTGCCATCAGTGCGGTCCCAACCCCCCTCGGGAACAATGAGCAGTTCTTC.

The rearrangement joins TRBV5-1 to TRBJ2-7; a possible D gene is TRBD1 (6 bases). This CDR3 has 14 residues. Germline V gene data show CDR1 as SGHRS and CDR2 as YFSETQ. Trimming shortened V by 4 bases and J by 1 base, and 12 bases separated the two germline ends. The CDR3 DNA reads TGCGCCAGCAGCGCGACAGGACCATCCTACGAGCAGTACTTC. Its protein is CASSATGPSYEQYF.